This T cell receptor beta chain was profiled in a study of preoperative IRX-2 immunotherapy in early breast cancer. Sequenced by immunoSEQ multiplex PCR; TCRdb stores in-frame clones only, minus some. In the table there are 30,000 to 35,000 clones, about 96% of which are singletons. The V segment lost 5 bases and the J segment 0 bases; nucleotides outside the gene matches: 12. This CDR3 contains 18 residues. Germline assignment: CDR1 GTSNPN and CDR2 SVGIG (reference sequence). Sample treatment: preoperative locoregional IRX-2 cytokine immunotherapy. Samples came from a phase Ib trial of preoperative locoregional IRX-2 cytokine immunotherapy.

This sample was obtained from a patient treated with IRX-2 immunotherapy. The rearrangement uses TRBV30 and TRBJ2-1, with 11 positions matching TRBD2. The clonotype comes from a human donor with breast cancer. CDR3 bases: TGTGCCTGGTTACCGGGACTAGCGGCCTTTAGCTCCTACAATGAGCAGTTCTTC. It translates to CAWLPGLAAFSSYNEQFF.